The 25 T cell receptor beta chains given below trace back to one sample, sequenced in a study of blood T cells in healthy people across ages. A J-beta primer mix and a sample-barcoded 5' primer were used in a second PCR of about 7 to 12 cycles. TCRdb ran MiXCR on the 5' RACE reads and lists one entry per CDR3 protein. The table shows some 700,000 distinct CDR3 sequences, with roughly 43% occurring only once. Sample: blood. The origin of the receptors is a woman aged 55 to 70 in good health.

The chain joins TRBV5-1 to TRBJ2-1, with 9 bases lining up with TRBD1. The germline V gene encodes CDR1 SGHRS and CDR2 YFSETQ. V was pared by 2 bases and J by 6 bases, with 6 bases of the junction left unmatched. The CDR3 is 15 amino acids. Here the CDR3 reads CASSFGTGQVNEQFF. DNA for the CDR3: TGCGCCAGCAGCTTCGGGACAGGGCAGGTCAATGAGCAGTTCTTC.

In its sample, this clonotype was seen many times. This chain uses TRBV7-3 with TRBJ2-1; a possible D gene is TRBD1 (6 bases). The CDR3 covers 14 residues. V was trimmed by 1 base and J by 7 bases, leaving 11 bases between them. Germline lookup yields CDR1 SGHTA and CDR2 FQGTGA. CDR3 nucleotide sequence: TGTGCCAGCAGCTTAATGGCAGGGGAGAATGAGCAGTTCTTC. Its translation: CASSLMAGENEQFF. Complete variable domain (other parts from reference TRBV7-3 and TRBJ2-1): GAGVSQTPSNKVTEKGKYVELRCDPISGHTALYWYRQSLGQGPEFLIYFQGTGAADDSGLPNDRFFAVRPEGSVSTLKIQRTERGDSAVYLCASSLMAGENEQFFGPGTRLTVL.

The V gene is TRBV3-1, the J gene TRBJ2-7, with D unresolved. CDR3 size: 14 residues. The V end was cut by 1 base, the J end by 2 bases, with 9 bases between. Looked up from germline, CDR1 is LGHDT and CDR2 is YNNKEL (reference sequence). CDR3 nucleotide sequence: TGTGCCAGCAGCCAAGGGGAAGGAACCTACGAGCAGTACTTC. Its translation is CASSQGEGTYEQYF.

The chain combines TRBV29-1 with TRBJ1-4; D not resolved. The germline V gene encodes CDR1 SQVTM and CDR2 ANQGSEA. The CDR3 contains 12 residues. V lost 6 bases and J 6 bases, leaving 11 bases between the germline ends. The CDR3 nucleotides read TGCAGCGTCAGAGGGCAGGATGAAAAACTGTTTTTT. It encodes CSVRGQDEKLFF.

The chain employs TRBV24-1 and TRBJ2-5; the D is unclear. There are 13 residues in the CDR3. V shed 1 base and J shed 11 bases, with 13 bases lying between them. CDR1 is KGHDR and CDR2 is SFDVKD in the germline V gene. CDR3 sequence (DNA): TGTGCCACCAGTGATTTTAGTACCAATGAGCAGTACTTC. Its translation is CATSDFSTNEQYF.

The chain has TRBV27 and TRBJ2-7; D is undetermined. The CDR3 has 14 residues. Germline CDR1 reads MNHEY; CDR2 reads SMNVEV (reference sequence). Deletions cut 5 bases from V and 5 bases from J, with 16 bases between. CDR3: CASSPRVPLHEQYF. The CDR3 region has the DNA TGTGCCAGCAGTCCCCGTGTCCCACTCCACGAGCAGTACTTC.

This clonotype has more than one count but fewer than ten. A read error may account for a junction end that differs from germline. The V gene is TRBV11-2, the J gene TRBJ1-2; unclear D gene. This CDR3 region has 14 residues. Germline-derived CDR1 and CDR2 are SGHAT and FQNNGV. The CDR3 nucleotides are TGTGCCGGCAGCTTGAGGTTGGGAGACTATGGCTACACCTTC. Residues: CAGSLRLGDYGYTF.

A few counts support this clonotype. The CDR3 nucleotides read TGCAGTGCTACGGACACGAACACTGAAGCTTTCTTT. Its protein is CSATDTNTEAFF. The chain links TRBV20-1 to TRBJ1-1, with D tentatively TRBD1 (5 bases). The CDR3 runs 12 residues. Germline V gives CDR1 DFQATT, CDR2 SNEGSKA (reference sequence). V shed 4 bases and J shed 1 base, with 7 bases lying between them.

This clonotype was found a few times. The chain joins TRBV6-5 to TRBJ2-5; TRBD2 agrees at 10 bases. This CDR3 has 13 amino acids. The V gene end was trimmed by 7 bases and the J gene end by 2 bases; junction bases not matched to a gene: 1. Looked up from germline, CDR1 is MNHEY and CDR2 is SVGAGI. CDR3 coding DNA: TGTGCCAGCAATAGCGGGGGGCAAGAGACCCAGTACTTC. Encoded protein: CASNSGGQETQYF.

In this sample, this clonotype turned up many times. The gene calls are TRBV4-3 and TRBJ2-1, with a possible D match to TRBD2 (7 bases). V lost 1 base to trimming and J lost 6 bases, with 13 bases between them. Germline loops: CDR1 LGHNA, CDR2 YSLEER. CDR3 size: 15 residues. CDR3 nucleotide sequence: TGCGCCAGCAGCCAAGGGACTAGGGGGGCCAATGAGCAGTTCTTC. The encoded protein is CASSQGTRGANEQFF.

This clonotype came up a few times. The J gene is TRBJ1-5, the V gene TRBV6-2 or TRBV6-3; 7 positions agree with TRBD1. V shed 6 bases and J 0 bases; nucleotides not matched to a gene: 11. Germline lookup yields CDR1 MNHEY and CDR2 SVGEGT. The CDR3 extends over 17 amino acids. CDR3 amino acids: CASSPDRRKLSNQPQHF. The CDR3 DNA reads TGTGCCAGCAGCCCGGACAGGAGAAAACTTAGCAATCAGCCCCAGCATTTT.

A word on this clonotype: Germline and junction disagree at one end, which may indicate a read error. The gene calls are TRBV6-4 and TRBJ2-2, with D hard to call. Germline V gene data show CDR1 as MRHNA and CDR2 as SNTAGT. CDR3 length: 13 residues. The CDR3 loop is CASKSRNTAELFF. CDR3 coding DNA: TGTGCCAGCAAATCACGGAATACCGCGGAGCTGTTTTTT.

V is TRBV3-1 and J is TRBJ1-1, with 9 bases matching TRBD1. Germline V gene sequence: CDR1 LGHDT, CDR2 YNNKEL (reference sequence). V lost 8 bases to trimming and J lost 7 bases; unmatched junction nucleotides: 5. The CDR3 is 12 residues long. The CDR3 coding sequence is TGTGCCAGCGGGGACAGGGTAGGTGAAGCTTTCTTT. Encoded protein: CASGDRVGEAFF.

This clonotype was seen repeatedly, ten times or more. CDR3 sequence (DNA): TGTGCCAGCAGTTCCCCCTTCGGGGGTAGTGCAGAGACCCAGTACTTC. Translation: CASSSPFGGSAETQYF. The V call is TRBV12-3 or TRBV12-4, the J call TRBJ2-5, with a possible D match to TRBD2 (6 bases). The CDR3 contains 16 residues. The V gene lost 4 bases and the J gene lost 4 bases, with 19 bases spanning the gap.

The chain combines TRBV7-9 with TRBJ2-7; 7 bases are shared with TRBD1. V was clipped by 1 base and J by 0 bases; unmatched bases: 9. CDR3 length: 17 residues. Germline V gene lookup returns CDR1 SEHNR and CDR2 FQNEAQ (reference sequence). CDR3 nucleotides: TGTGCCAGCAGCTTAGTTGAAGGACAGGAGTCCTCCTACGAGCAGTACTTC. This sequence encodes CASSLVEGQESSYEQYF. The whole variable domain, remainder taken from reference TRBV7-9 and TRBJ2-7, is DTGVSQNPRHKITKRGQNVTFRCDPISEHNRLYWYRQTLGQGPEFLTYFQNEAQLEKSRLLSDRFSAERPKGSFSTLEIQRTEQGDSAMYLCASSLVEGQESSYEQYFGPGTRLTVT.

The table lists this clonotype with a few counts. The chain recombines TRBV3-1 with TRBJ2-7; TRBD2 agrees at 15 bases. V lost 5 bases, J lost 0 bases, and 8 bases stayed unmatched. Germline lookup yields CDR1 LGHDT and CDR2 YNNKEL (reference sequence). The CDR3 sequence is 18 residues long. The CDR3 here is CASSLGLAGGLTSYEQYF. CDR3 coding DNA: TGTGCCAGCAGCTTGGGACTAGCGGGGGGCCTAACCTCCTACGAGCAGTACTTC.

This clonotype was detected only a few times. CDR3 residues: CASSQGAVEQPQHF. The CDR3 bases are TGTGCCAGCAGCCAGGGGGCGGTTGAGCAGCCCCAGCATTTT. This chain connects TRBV25-1 to TRBJ1-5; 8 bases match TRBD1. The CDR3 loop spans 14 amino acids. V lost 6 bases to trimming and J lost 7 bases; unmatched junction nucleotides: 8. Germline V gene lookup returns CDR1 MGHDK and CDR2 SYGVNS.

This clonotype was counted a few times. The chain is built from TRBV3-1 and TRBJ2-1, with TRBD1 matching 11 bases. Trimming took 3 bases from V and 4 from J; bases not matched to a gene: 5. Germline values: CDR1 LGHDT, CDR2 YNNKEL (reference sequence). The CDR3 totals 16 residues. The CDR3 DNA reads TGTGCCAGCAGCCACTACGGGACAGGGGGTTACAATGAGCAGTTCTTC. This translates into CASSHYGTGGYNEQFF.

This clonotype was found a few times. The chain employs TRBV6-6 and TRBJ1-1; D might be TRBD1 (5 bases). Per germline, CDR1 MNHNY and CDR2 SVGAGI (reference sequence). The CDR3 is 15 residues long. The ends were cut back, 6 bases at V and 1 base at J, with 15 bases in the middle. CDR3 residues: CASRLTDQGNTEAFF. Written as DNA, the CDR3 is TGTGCCAGCAGACTGACCGATCAGGGGAACACTGAAGCTTTCTTT.

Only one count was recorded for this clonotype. The CDR3 DNA is TGTGCCAGCAGCTTAGGTCCGGGCAGTGCCTACGAGCAGTACTTC. Its protein is CASSLGPGSAYEQYF. V gene TRBV7-2 combines with J gene TRBJ2-7; D remains unclear. This CDR3 contains 15 residues. Trimming removed 1 base from V and 2 bases from J, with 12 bases in between. CDR1 and CDR2 from the germline V gene are SGHTA and FQGNSA.

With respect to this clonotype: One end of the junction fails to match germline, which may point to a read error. This chain's CDR3 is CASSLGFRTELYTYEQYF. In nucleotides, the CDR3 is TGTGCCAGCAGTTTAGGATTCCGGACGGAGCTTTACACCTACGAGCAGTACTTC. This chain uses TRBV7-9 with TRBJ2-7; D ambiguous. This CDR3 region has 18 residues. Germline assignment: CDR1 SEHNR and CDR2 FQNEAQ (reference sequence).

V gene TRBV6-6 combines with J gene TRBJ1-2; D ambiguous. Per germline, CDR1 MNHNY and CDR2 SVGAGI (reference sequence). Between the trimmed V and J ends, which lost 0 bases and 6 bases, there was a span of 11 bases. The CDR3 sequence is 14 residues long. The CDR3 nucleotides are TGTGCCAGCAGTTACTCGGACGAACGCAATGGCTACACCTTC. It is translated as CASSYSDERNGYTF.

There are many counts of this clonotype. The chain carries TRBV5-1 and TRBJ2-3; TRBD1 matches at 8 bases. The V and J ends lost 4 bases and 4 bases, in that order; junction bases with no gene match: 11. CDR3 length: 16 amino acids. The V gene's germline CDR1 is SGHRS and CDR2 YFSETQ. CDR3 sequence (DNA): TGCGCCAGCAGCCGCAGTGGGACAGGCGGGGCAGATACGCAGTATTTT. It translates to CASSRSGTGGADTQYF. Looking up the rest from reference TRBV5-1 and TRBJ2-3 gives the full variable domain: KAGVTQTPRYLIKTRGQQVTLSCSPISGHRSVSWYQQTPGQGLQFLFEYFSETQRNKGNFPGRFSGRQFSNSRSEMNVSTLELGDSALYLCASSRSGTGGADTQYFGPGTRLTVL.

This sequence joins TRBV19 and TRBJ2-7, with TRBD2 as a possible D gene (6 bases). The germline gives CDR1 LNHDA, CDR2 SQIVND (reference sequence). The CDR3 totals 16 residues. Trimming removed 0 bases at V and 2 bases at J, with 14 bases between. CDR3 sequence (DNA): TGTGCCAGTAGTATAGATCTAACTAGCCGACCCTACGAGCAGTACTTC. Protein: CASSIDLTSRPYEQYF.

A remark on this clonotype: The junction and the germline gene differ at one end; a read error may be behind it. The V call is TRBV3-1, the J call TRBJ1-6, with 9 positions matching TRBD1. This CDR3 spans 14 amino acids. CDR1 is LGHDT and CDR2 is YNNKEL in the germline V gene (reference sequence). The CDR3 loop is CTSSTGGADSPLHF. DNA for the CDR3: TGCACCAGCAGTACAGGGGGCGCCGATTCACCCCTCCACTTT.